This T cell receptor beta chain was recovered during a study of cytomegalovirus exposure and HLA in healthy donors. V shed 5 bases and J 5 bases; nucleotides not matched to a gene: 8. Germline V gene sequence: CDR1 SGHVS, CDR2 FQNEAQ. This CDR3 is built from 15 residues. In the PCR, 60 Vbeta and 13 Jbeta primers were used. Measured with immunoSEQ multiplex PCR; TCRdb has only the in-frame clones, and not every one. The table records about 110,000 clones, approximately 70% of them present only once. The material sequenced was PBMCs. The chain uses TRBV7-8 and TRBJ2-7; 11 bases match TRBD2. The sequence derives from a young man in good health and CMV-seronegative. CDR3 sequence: CASSLTLAGDHEQYF. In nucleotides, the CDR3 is TGTGCCAGCAGCCTGACACTAGCGGGAGACCACGAGCAGTACTTC.